The rows below give T cell receptor beta chains drawn from one sample of a study of OX40 agonist ivuxolimab in advanced cancers. Sequencing was performed with immunoSEQ multiplex PCR; in TCRdb, only in-frame clones are kept and a portion is missing. The repertoire consists of tens of thousands of clones, with about 85% occurring once and the leading ten covering under 30%. The sequences come from CD4+ or CD8+ T cells sorted from blood, collected in a trial of the OX40 agonist ivuxolimab. These receptors were obtained from an adult with an advanced solid tumor such as melanoma, head and neck, liver or kidney cancer. Both conserved end residues are part of each CDR3. Fields, in order: V gene, D gene, clone size, J gene, CDR3 DNA, CDR3 protein. The D gene is left open where the match is weak. Size tells how often a clone was seen (once, few, many) or the class of an expanded clone, and some rows leave it out.

>TRBV30|TRBD1|.|TRBJ1-5
TGTGCCTGGAGCAGGGGGGTGGGCAATCAGCCCCAGCATTTT
CAWSRGVGNQPQHF
>TRBV19|.|.|TRBJ2-1
TGTGCCAGTAGTATTTACAATGAGCAGTTCTTC
CASSIYNEQFF
>TRBV27|.|.|TRBJ1-4
TGTGCCAGCAGTTCGGGTAGGGTCTGGGAAAAACTGTTTTTT
CASSSGRVWEKLFF
>TRBV9|.|.|TRBJ1-5
TGTGCCAGCAGCGAGCGGGGGGGGTTCAATCAGCCCCAGCATTTT
CASSERGGFNQPQHF
>TRBV9|.|few|TRBJ2-3
TGTGCCAGCAGGAGGGGGTCCACGGGGGCAGATACGCAGTATTTT
CASRRGSTGADTQYF
>TRBV6-1|.|.|TRBJ2-7
TGTGCCAGCAGTGAAGTCGGGCCCTCATACGAGCAGTACTTC
CASSEVGPSYEQYF
>TRBV7-6|TRBD1|.|TRBJ2-7
TGTGCCAGCAGCTTGACAGGGACCGACGAGCAGTACTTC
CASSLTGTDEQYF
>TRBV7-3|.|.|TRBJ2-5
TGTGCCAGCAGCTTTGACAAACGGGTAGGGGAGACCCAGTACTTC
CASSFDKRVGETQYF
>TRBV15|TRBD1|.|TRBJ1-4
TGTGCCACCAGCAGAATAGGGGGCATAATCGAAAAACTGTTTTTT
CATSRIGGIIEKLFF
>TRBV30|TRBD1|.|TRBJ1-5
TGTGCCTGGAGTGTTTTTGCAGGGGGCGGACAGCCCCAGCATTTT
CAWSVFAGGGQPQHF
>TRBV7-9|.|.|TRBJ2-2
TGTGCCAGCAGCTCCGGAGGGTCGAGCACCGGGGAGCTGTTTTTT
CASSSGGSSTGELFF
>TRBV28|.|.|TRBJ1-4
TGTGCCAGCAGTTTTACGGGAAAAAAACTGTTTTTT
CASSFTGKKLFF
>TRBV7-3|TRBD2|.|TRBJ2-3
TGTGCCAGCAGCCAGGGGACTAGCGGAGCCACAGATACGCAGTATTTT
CASSQGTSGATDTQYF
>TRBV27|TRBD2|.|TRBJ2-1
TGTGCCAGCAGGAGGACTAGCGGGGGGAACAATGAGCAGTTCTTC
CASRRTSGGNNEQFF